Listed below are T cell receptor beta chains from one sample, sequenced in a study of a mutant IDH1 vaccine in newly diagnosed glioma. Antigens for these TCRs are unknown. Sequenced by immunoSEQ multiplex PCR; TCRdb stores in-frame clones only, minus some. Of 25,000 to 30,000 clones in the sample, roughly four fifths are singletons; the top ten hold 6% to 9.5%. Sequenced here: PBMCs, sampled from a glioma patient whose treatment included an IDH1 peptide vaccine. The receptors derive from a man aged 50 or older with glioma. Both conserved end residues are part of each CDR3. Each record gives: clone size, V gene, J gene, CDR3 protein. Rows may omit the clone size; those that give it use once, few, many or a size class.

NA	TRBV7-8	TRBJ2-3	CASRRGLAGKRDTQYF
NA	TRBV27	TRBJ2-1	CASSTQQGNEQFF
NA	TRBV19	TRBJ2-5	CASSHGSTTETQYF
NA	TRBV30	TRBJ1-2	CAWSVRGDYGYTF
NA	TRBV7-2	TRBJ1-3	CASSSPSGTSGNTIYF
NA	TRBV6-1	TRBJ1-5	CASQYGAWPQHF
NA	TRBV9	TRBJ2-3	CASSEMERGTFTDTQYF
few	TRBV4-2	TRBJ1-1	CASSRATTEAFF
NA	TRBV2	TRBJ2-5	CADRDYQETQYF
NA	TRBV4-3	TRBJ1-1	CASSPGRLMNTEAFF
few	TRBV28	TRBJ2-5	CASSLNPQYF
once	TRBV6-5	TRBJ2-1	CASSYNPLVEQFF
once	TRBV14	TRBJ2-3	CASSPSSKGGTQYF
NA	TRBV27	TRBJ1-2	CASSFYPTGLGGYTF
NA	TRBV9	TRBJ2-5	CASSVGVGSAQETQYF
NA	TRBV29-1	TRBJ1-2	CSDQTGANYGYTF
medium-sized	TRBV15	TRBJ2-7	CATSRSVGTGEQYF
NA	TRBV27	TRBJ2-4	CASSLSASGKNIQYF
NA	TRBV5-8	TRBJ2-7	CASLGGVEQYF
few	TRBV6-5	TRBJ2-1	CASSINLAAYNEQFF
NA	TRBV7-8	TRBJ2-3	CASSSSISTDTQYF
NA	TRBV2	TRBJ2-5	CASSADRASETQYF
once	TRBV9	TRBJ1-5	CASSQRGDSNQPQHF
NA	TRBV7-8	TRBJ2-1	CASSLVGRLAGGDEQFF
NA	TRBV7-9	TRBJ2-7	CASSPNIPEQYF
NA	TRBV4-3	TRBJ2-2	CASSQEEGNTGELFF
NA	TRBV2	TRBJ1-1	CASSERGYTEAFF
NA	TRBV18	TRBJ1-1	CASSIQGAEAFF
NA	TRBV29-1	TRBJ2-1	CSVEDQQGAYNEQFF
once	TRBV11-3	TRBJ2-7	CASSYRTGYREQYF
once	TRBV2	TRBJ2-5	CASIRTVQETQYF
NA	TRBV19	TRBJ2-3	CASSLSGTGGGDTQYF
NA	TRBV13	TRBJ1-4	CASSYPGREKLFF
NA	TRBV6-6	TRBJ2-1	CASSSERGAWNEQFF
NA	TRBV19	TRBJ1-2	CASTEPGQGNYGYTF
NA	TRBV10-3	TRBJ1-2	CAISEEAVYGYTF
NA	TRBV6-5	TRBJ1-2	CASSVWGLGGGYTF
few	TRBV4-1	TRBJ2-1	CASSQDRGRYNEQFF
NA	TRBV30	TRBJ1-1	CAWSVTQGAGLGAFF
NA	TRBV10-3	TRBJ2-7	CAIRTTRETEQYF
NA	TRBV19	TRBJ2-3	CASKRAGGPATDTQYF
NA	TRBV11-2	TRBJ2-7	CASSPGLAGGLYEQYF
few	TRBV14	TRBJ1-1	CASRLQGAVVAFF
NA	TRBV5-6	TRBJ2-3	CASSGQGLTDTQYF
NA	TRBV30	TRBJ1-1	CAWSTGTGAGYTEAFF
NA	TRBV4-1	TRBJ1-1	CASSQDPDLMNTEAFF
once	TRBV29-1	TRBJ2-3	CSAQRGGTDTQYF
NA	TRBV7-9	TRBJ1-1	CASSRQGPRGNTEAFF
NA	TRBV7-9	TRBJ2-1	CASSPRLLAGGYNEQFF
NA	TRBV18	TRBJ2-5	CASSPPTGNQETQYF